This record concerns one T cell receptor (beta chain) sequence. Its specificity is not known. The sample originates from a study of cytomegalovirus exposure and HLA in healthy donors. V trimming: 5 bases; J trimming: 10 bases; junction bases outside the gene matches: 6. The CDR3 covers 15 residues. CDR1 MNHNS and CDR2 SASEGT come from the germline V gene. The PCR employed 60 Vbeta primers together with 13 Jbeta primers. TCRdb's table, derived via immunoSEQ multiplex PCR, lists solely in-frame clones and lacks some. This sample yields around 230,000 clones, of which around 80% are seen a single time; roughly 0.45% belongs to the top ten. Study-wide findings and caveats: Immune exposure data for these donors was limited to CMV serostatus. Sequencing depth roughly uniform across donors was assumed in presence/absence analyses. The study labeled around 160 TCR beta chains cytomegalovirus-associated. In a later analysis, HLA-associated beta chains showed higher expansion and lower generation probabilities than comparable chains.

The sequenced sample was PBMCs. The receptor was derived from a boy between 5 and 17 years old in good health and CMV-seronegative. The chain links TRBV6-1 to TRBJ2-1; the match to TRBD2 covers 15 bases. CDR3 nucleotide sequence: TGTGCCAGCAGTTGGACTAGCGGGAGGGCCGCCGAGCAGTTCTTC. Translation: CASSWTSGRAAEQFF.